This TCR beta chain stems from a study of neurological immune-mediated disorders. In this sample, this clonotype turned up many times. The CDR3 is 13 residues long. The germline V gene encodes CDR1 LGHDT and CDR2 YNNKEL (reference sequence). The V end was cut by 1 base, the J end by 3 bases, with 7 bases between. 5'RACE generated cDNA with 10-nucleotide random UMIs. In each sequencing run, over 180 million TCR-beta sequences were generated from 15-18 subjects. Via MiXCR, TCRdb re-called the 5' RACE reads, giving one row per CDR3 protein. This sample yields fewer than 45,000 distinct CDR3 sequences, of which nearly 6.5% are seen a single time; about 0.57% belongs to the top ten.

This clonotype originated in a woman in her thirties or forties in good health. The sequenced material came from CD4+ T cells from blood. The V and J genes are TRBV3-1 and TRBJ2-7, with D tentatively TRBD2 (5 bases). The CDR3 nucleotides read TGTGCCAGCAGCCAAGTCACTAGCTACGAGCAGTACTTC. It is translated as CASSQVTSYEQYF.